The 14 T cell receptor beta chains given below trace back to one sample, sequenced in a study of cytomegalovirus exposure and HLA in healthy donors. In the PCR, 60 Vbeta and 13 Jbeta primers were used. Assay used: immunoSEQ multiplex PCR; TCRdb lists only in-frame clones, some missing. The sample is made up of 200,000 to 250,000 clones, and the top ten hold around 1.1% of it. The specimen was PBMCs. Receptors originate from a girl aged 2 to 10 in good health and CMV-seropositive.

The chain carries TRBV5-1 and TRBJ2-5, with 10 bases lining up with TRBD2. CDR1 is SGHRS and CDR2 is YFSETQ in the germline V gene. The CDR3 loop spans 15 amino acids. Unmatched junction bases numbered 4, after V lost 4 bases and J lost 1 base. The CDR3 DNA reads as TGCGCCAGCAGCCCCGGGACTAGCGCCCAAGAGACCCAGTACTTC. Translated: CASSPGTSAQETQYF.

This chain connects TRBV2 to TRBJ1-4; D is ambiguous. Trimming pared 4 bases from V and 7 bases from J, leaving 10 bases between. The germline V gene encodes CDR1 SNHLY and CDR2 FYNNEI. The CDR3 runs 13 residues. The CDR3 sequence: CASSVRDREKLFF. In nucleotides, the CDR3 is TGTGCCAGCAGTGTACGAGATCGTGAAAAACTGTTTTTT.

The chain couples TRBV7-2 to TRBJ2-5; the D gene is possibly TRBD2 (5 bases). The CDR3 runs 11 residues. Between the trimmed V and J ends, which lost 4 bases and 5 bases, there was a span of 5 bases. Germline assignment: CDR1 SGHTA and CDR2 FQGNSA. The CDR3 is CASSSGETQYF. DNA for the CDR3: TGTGCCAGCAGCTCGGGGGAGACCCAGTACTTC.

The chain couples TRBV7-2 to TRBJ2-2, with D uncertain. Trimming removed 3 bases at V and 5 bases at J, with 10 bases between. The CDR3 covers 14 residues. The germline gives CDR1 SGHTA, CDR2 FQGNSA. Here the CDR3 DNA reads TGTGCCAGCAGCTTTCTATCTATGACCGGGGAGCTGTTTTTT. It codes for CASSFLSMTGELFF.

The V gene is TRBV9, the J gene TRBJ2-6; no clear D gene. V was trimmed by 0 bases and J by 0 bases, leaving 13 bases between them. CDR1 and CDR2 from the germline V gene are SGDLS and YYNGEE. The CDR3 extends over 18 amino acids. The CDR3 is CASSVEPTAVSGANVLTF. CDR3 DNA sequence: TGTGCCAGCAGCGTAGAGCCGACTGCTGTCTCTGGGGCCAACGTCCTGACTTTC.

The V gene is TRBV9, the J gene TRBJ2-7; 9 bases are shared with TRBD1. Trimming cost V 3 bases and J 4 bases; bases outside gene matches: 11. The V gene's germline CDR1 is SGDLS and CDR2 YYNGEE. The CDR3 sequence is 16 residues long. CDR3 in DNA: TGTGCCAGCAGCGGTGACAGGGGGTCGTCTGCGTACGAGCAGTACTTC. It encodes CASSGDRGSSAYEQYF.

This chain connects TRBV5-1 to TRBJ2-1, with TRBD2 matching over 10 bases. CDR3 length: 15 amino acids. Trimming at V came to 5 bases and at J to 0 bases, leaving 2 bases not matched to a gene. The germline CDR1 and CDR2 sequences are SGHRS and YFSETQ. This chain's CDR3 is CASSGLADSYNEQFF. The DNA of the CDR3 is TGCGCCAGCAGTGGACTAGCGGACTCCTACAATGAGCAGTTCTTC. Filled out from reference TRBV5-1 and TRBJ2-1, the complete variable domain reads KAGVTQTPRYLIKTRGQQVTLSCSPISGHRSVSWYQQTPGQGLQFLFEYFSETQRNKGNFPGRFSGRQFSNSRSEMNVSTLELGDSALYLCASSGLADSYNEQFFGPGTRLTVL.

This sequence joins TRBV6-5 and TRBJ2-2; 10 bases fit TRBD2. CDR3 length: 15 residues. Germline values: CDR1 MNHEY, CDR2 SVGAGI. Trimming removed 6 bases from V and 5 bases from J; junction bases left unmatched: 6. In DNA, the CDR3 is TGTGCCAGCAGATTACTAGCGGGACCGACCGGGGAGCTGTTTTTT. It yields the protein CASRLLAGPTGELFF.

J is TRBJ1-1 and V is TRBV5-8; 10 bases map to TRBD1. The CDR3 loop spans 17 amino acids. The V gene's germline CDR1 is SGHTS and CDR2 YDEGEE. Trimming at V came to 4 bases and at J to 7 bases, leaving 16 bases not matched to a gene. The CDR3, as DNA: TGTGCCAGCAGCGGTGGATGGGGGACAGGGGAAGTCGGTGAAGCTTTCTTT. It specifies CASSGGWGTGEVGEAFF.

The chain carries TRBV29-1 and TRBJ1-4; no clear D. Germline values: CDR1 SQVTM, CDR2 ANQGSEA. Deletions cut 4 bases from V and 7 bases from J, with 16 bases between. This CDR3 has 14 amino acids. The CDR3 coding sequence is TGCAGCGTTGTACCTCTGGGAGGGAGTGAAAAACTGTTTTTT. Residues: CSVVPLGGSEKLFF.

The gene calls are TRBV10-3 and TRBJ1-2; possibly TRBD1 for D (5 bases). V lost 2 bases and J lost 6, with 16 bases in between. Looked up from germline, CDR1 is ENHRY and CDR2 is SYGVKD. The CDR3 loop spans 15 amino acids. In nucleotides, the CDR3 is TGTGCCATCAGTGAGGGGGTTGCAGCGGGGGATGGCTACACCTTC. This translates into CAISEGVAAGDGYTF.

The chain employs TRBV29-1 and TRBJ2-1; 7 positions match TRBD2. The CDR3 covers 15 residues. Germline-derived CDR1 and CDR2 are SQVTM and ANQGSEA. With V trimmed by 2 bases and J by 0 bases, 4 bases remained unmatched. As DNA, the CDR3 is TGCAGCGTTGAACTAGCGGATTTCTCCTACAATGAGCAGTTCTTC. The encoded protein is CSVELADFSYNEQFF.

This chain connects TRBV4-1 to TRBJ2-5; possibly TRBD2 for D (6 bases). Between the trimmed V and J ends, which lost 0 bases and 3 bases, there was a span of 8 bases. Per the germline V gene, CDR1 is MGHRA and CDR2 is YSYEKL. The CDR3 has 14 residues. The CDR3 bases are TGCGCCAGCAGCCAAGATTGGAGGGAAGAGACCCAGTACTTC. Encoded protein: CASSQDWREETQYF.

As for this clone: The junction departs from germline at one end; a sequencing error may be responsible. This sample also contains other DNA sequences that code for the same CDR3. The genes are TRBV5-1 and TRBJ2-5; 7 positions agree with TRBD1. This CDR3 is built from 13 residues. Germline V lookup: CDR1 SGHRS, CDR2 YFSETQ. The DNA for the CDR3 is TGTGCCAGCAGCTTCGGGACAGAAGAGACCCAGTACTTC. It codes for CASSFGTEETQYF.